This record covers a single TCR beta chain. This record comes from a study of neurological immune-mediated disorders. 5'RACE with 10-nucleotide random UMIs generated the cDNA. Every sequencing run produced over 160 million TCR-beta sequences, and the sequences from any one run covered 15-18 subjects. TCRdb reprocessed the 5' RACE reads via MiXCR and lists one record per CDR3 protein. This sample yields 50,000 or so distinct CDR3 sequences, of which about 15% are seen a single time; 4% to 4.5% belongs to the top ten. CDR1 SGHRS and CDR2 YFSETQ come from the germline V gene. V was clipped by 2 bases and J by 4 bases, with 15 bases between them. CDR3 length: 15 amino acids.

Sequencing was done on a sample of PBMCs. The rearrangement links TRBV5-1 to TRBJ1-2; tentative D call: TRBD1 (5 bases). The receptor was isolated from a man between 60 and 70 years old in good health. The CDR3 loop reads CASSFGQQEVYGYTF. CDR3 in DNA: TGCGCCAGCAGCTTCGGACAACAGGAAGTCTATGGCTACACCTTC.